This TCR beta chain was profiled in a study of T cells in Graves' hyperthyroidism and ophthalmopathy. Amplified TCR beta CDR3 regions came from RNA transcripts. Primed by the HTBI set, a first-round RT-PCR was run on the TCR CDR3. TCRdb redid the calling of the multiplex PCR reads with MiXCR, one entry per CDR3 protein. The table has approximately 480,000 distinct CDR3 sequences, around 21% seen once. There are a few counts of this clonotype. The length of the CDR3 is 11 residues. Germline loops: CDR1 MNHNS, CDR2 SASEGT. Losses at the gene ends were 7 bases for V and 10 bases for J; bases not matched to a gene: 5.

The source material was blood. This clonotype was sampled from a man aged 18 to 30 with Graves' hyperthyroidism. This chain links TRBV6-1 with TRBJ1-1; 8 positions agree with TRBD1. The chain's CDR3 is CASTIGQGAFF. The CDR3 DNA reads TGTGCCAGCACCATCGGACAGGGAGCTTTCTTT.